A single sample is the source of the 2 T cell receptor beta chains below, sequenced in a study of T cell repertoires in cytomegalovirus infection. The antigens for these receptors are not known. TCRdb passed the reads through MiXCR, listing each CDR3 protein once. The sample includes about 900,000 distinct CDR3 sequences, 31% of them seen just once. The starting material was cultured CD8+ T cells from PBMCs, obtained from culture after CMV antigen stimulation. The receptors originated from a human donor in good health (CMV status not recorded). Some clones in this sample may be carry-over from other donors' samples.

CDR3 region: CATSKGGQGIETQYF. The CDR3 DNA follows: TGTGCCACCAGCAAGGGGGGACAGGGAATAGAGACCCAGTACTTC. The rearrangement links TRBV15 to TRBJ2-5, with TRBD1 matching 9 bases. The V segment lost 4 bases and the J segment 4 bases; nucleotides outside the gene matches: 7. The CDR3 consists of 15 residues. CDR1 is LNHNV, CDR2 YYDKDF, per germline (reference sequence).

The V and J genes are TRBV7-3 and TRBJ2-1; 11 bases match TRBD2. Per the germline V gene, CDR1 is SGHTA and CDR2 is FQGTGA. V trimming: 5 bases; J trimming: 0 bases; junction bases outside the gene matches: 9. This CDR3 spans 18 amino acids. CDR3 protein: CASSGGTSGLRSYNEQFF. CDR3 DNA: TGTGCCAGCAGCGGCGGGACTAGCGGATTACGCTCCTACAATGAGCAGTTCTTC.